These 30 T cell receptor beta chains were sequenced from one sample in a study of cytomegalovirus exposure and HLA in healthy donors. Produced via immunoSEQ multiplex PCR; TCRdb's table is partial and in-frame only. The sample yields about 180,000 clones, 87% seen once. Source material: PBMCs. The receptors here all came from a woman aged 30 to 39 in good health and CMV-seronegative.

V gene TRBV6-1 combines with J gene TRBJ2-3, with a possible D match to TRBD2 (7 bases). This CDR3 region has 14 residues. The germline gives CDR1 MNHNS, CDR2 SASEGT. Trimming removed 3 bases from V and 4 bases from J, with 11 bases in between. In DNA form, the CDR3 reads TGTGCCAGCAGTGACGGGGAGGGGGCAGATACGCAGTATTTT. This translates into CASSDGEGADTQYF.

V gene TRBV2 combines with J gene TRBJ1-3, with D possibly TRBD1 on 6 matching bases. CDR3 length equals 14 residues. The germline V gene has CDR1 SNHLY and CDR2 FYNNEI. Between the trimmed V and J ends, which lost 7 bases and 0 bases, there was a span of 10 bases. The CDR3 loop is CASTGTLSGNTIYF. The CDR3 region has the DNA TGTGCCAGCACCGGGACACTCTCTGGAAACACCATATATTTT.

This chain joins TRBV4-3 and TRBJ1-1; D uncertain. The ends were cut back, 4 bases at V and 4 bases at J, with 13 bases in the middle. Germline assignment: CDR1 LGHNA and CDR2 YSLEER. The CDR3 is 14 amino acids. The CDR3, as DNA: TGCGCCAGCAGCCCCAAGCGGCAGTTCACTGAAGCTTTCTTT. Translation: CASSPKRQFTEAFF.

The rearrangement joins TRBV18 to TRBJ1-1, with a possible D match to TRBD1 (5 bases). Trimming took 0 bases from V and 0 from J, leaving 11 bases between them. Germline lookup yields CDR1 KGHSH and CDR2 LQKENI. CDR3 length equals 16 residues. CDR3 protein: CASSPPTATMNTEAFF. The CDR3, as DNA: TGTGCCAGCTCACCACCGACAGCTACCATGAACACTGAAGCTTTCTTT.

This clone was recorded only once. The chain combines TRBV7-8 with TRBJ1-2; the D gene is possibly TRBD1 (6 bases). V was clipped by 5 bases and J by 2 bases, with 15 bases between them. Per the germline V gene, CDR1 is SGHVS and CDR2 is FQNEAQ. The CDR3 length is 15 residues. The CDR3 reads CASSIRRDKNYGYTF. CDR3 nucleotides: TGTGCCAGCAGCATACGCCGGGACAAGAACTATGGCTACACCTTC.

The J gene is TRBJ1-1, the V gene TRBV6-5; 10 bases are shared with TRBD1. The CDR3 is made up of 15 amino acids. V gave up 4 bases and J gave up 4 bases; unmatched junction bases: 6. Germline CDR1 is MNHEY and CDR2 is SVGAGI. CDR3 in DNA: TGTGCCAGCAGTTTCGCACGACAGGGGGCCACTGAAGCTTTCTTT. It translates to CASSFARQGATEAFF.

This clone has more than one count but fewer than ten. The rearrangement joins TRBV5-1 to TRBJ2-1, with D tentatively TRBD2 (6 bases). The CDR3 runs 16 residues. V lost 3 bases and J lost 2, with 15 bases in between. Germline values: CDR1 SGHRS, CDR2 YFSETQ. The CDR3 DNA sequence: TGCGCCAGCAGCTCTGCCGGGGGACGGACCTACAATGAGCAGTTCTTC. This gives the protein CASSSAGGRTYNEQFF.

This chain joins TRBV6-5 and TRBJ1-1, with unresolved D. V shed 5 bases and J shed 9 bases, with 7 bases lying between them. The CDR3 is 10 amino acids. CDR1 is MNHEY, CDR2 SVGAGI, per germline. The CDR3 DNA follows: TGTGCCAGCAGTGTTAGCCAAGCTTTCTTT. Translated, it gives CASSVSQAFF.

The rearrangement links TRBV4-1 to TRBJ1-1; D remains ambiguous. V lost 3 bases to trimming and J lost 3 bases, with 11 bases between them. CDR1 is MGHRA, CDR2 YSYEKL, per germline. The CDR3 extends over 14 amino acids. CDR3 sequence reads: CASSQHRAHTEAFF. The CDR3 bases are TGCGCCAGCAGCCAGCATCGAGCCCACACTGAAGCTTTCTTT.

The chain uses TRBV7-7 and TRBJ1-1; TRBD1 is a possible D gene (6 bases). The CDR3 is made up of 13 amino acids. From germline, CDR1 is SSHAT and CDR2 FNYEAQ (reference sequence). V lost 4 bases to trimming and J lost 5 bases, with 11 bases between them. Here the CDR3 reads CASSSTQGTEAFF. CDR3 nucleotides: TGTGCCAGCAGCTCCACCCAGGGGACTGAAGCTTTCTTT.

The V call is TRBV30, the J call TRBJ1-2, with D uncertain. The CDR3 extends over 17 amino acids. V lost 3 bases and J 5 bases, leaving 25 bases between the germline ends. Per germline, CDR1 GTSNPN and CDR2 SVGIG (reference sequence). CDR3 residues: CAWRATPGSVGRYGYTF. CDR3 bases: TGTGCCTGGAGGGCCACCCCCGGGAGCGTCGGGAGGTATGGCTACACCTTC.

The V call is TRBV6-1, the J call TRBJ2-5; D may be TRBD2 (6 bases). Germline V gives CDR1 MNHNS, CDR2 SASEGT. CDR3 length: 13 residues. The V and J ends lost 10 bases and 5 bases respectively, with 17 bases between them. The DNA of the CDR3 is TGTGCCACCCCGTTGGAGGGTCTGGAGACCCAGTACTTC. Encoded protein: CATPLEGLETQYF.

The gene calls are TRBV27 and TRBJ2-2; D remains unclear. The length of the CDR3 is 15 residues. Germline assignment: CDR1 MNHEY and CDR2 SMNVEV (reference sequence). The V gene lost 8 bases and the J gene lost 2 bases, with 15 bases spanning the gap. The CDR3 DNA sequence: TGTGCCAGCTCCGCGTCCACTTTCAACACCGGGGAGCTGTTTTTT. This encodes CASSASTFNTGELFF.

The chain carries TRBV18 and TRBJ1-2; 7 bases agree with TRBD1. The CDR3 length is 14 residues. Germline CDR1 is KGHSH and CDR2 is LQKENI. The J segment lost 2 bases and the V segment lost 7 bases, leaving 7 bases of the junction unmatched. The CDR3 DNA reads TGTGCCAGCTTAGGGGACAGCCCAAACTATGGCTACACCTTC. Encoded protein: CASLGDSPNYGYTF.

The rearrangement joins TRBV4-1 to TRBJ1-6; D unclear. Germline V gene sequence: CDR1 MGHRA, CDR2 YSYEKL. There are 14 residues in the CDR3. V was shortened by 3 bases and J by 10 bases, with 13 bases between the two germline ends. Here the CDR3 DNA reads TGCGCCAGCAGCCAGGGTGGAGAGCGCTCACCCCTCCACTTT. This codes for CASSQGGERSPLHF.

The chain recombines TRBV6-5 with TRBJ1-5; 8 nucleotides agree with TRBD1. The ends lost 5 bases at V and 11 bases at J; junction bases unmatched: 8. Germline CDR1 is MNHEY and CDR2 is SVGAGI. This CDR3 region has 13 residues. The CDR3 DNA reads TGTGCCAGCAGTCAGACTCAGGGGGCGACCCAGCATTTT. This translates into CASSQTQGATQHF.

The chain uses TRBV5-1 and TRBJ1-1; the D is unclear. The CDR3 has 14 amino acids. Germline CDR1 is SGHRS and CDR2 is YFSETQ. V lost 1 base to trimming and J lost 1 base, with 8 bases between them. Here the CDR3 reads CASSLSRANTEAFF. In nucleotides, the CDR3 is TGCGCCAGCAGCTTGTCGCGGGCGAACACTGAAGCTTTCTTT. The entire variable domain, with the rest obtained from reference TRBV5-1 and TRBJ1-1, is as follows: KAGVTQTPRYLIKTRGQQVTLSCSPISGHRSVSWYQQTPGQGLQFLFEYFSETQRNKGNFPGRFSGRQFSNSRSEMNVSTLELGDSALYLCASSLSRANTEAFFGQGTRLTVV.

This clone was seen just once. The genes are TRBV19 and TRBJ2-3, with TRBD1 matching over 10 bases. Germline V CDR1 and CDR2: LNHDA, SQIVND (reference sequence). V lost 10 bases and J lost 5; bases outside the gene matches: 6. The CDR3 sequence is 13 residues long. The CDR3 reads CATRTGGIDTQYF. The CDR3 coding sequence is TGTGCCACCCGGACAGGGGGAATAGATACGCAGTATTTT.

The chain carries TRBV2 and TRBJ1-6; TRBD1 might be the D (6 bases). V was shortened by 7 bases and J by 4 bases, with 8 bases between the two germline ends. CDR1 is SNHLY, CDR2 FYNNEI, per germline. The CDR3 is 13 residues long. As DNA, the CDR3 is TGTGCCAGCACTAGGGGGTATAATTCACCCCTCCACTTT. Amino acids: CASTRGYNSPLHF. Full variable domain (outside the CDR3, taken from reference TRBV2 and TRBJ1-6): EPEVTQTPSHQVTQMGQEVILRCVPISNHLYFYWYRQILGQKVEFLVSFYNNEISEKSEIFDDQFSVERPDGSNFTLKIRSTKLEDSAMYFCASTRGYNSPLHFGNGTRLTVT.

The rearrangement links TRBV10-3 to TRBJ2-7; D perhaps matches TRBD2 (5 bases). Trimming stripped 4 bases from V and 1 base from J, with 17 bases between. CDR1 is ENHRY and CDR2 is SYGVKD in the germline V gene. There are 16 residues in the CDR3. The CDR3 coding sequence is TGTGCCATCAGTGGAGACGCGGAGGAACAGTCCTACGAGCAGTACTTC. Protein: CAISGDAEEQSYEQYF.

This sequence joins TRBV27 and TRBJ1-2, with D possibly matching TRBD1 (6 bases). CDR1 MNHEY and CDR2 SMNVEV come from the germline V gene (reference sequence). The CDR3 totals 13 residues. V lost 2 bases to trimming and J lost 3 bases, with 7 bases between them. Here the CDR3 reads CASSLQGHYGYTF. As DNA, the CDR3 is TGTGCCAGCAGTTTACAGGGGCACTATGGCTACACCTTC.

This clone was seen more than once but under ten times. The CDR3 loop reads CASSHGTGIYEQYF. CDR3 coding DNA: TGTGCCAGCAGCCACGGGACAGGGATATACGAGCAGTACTTC. This chain uses TRBV5-6 with TRBJ2-7; 9 bases map to TRBD1. The CDR3 contains 14 residues. Germline CDR1 and CDR2: SGHDT and YYEEEE. Trimming took 4 bases from V and 4 from J; bases not matched to a gene: 6.

The J gene is TRBJ1-5, the V gene TRBV7-9, with D possibly matching TRBD1 (6 bases). Between the trimmed V and J ends, which lost 4 bases and 3 bases, there was a span of 13 bases. This CDR3 region has 15 residues. Per germline, CDR1 SEHNR and CDR2 FQNEAQ (reference sequence). The CDR3 loop reads CASSYSGTPNQPQHF. The CDR3 bases are TGTGCCAGCAGCTATAGTGGGACACCCAATCAGCCCCAGCATTTT. The full variable domain, completed using reference TRBV7-9 and TRBJ1-5, is DTGVSQNPRHKITKRGQNVTFRCDPISEHNRLYWYRQTLGQGPEFLTYFQNEAQLEKSRLLSDRFSAERPKGSFSTLEIQRTEQGDSAMYLCASSYSGTPNQPQHFGDGTRLSIL.

The chain uses TRBV19 and TRBJ1-4; D is undetermined. The CDR3 covers 12 residues. Trimming left V 3 bases short and J 10 bases short, with 9 bases between. The germline gives CDR1 LNHDA, CDR2 SQIVND (reference sequence). Here the CDR3 reads CASSMMEGKLFF. The CDR3 bases are TGTGCCAGTAGTATGATGGAGGGAAAACTGTTTTTT.

Only a few counts were recorded for this clone. The chain carries TRBV6-1 and TRBJ2-7; perhaps TRBD1 as D (6 bases). Germline assignment: CDR1 MNHNS and CDR2 SASEGT. Trimming left V 0 bases short and J 2 bases short, with 14 bases between. CDR3 length equals 16 residues. The CDR3 coding sequence is TGTGCCAGCAGTGAAGCGCTGGGACACCTAGCCTACGAGCAGTACTTC. Protein sequence: CASSEALGHLAYEQYF.

V and J are TRBV7-9 and TRBJ2-3, with TRBD1 matching over 7 bases. There are 16 residues in the CDR3. Germline V gene data show CDR1 as SEHNR and CDR2 as FQNEAQ (reference sequence). V dropped 1 base and J dropped 1; count of bases not matched to a gene: 5. The chain's CDR3 is CASSLGIGQGTDTQYF. CDR3 coding DNA: TGTGCCAGCAGCTTAGGGATTGGACAGGGCACAGATACGCAGTATTTT.

The rearrangement links TRBV5-4 to TRBJ2-7, with D unresolved. Trimming removed 1 base from V and 5 bases from J, with 13 bases in between. The V gene's germline CDR1 is SGHNT and CDR2 YYREEE (reference sequence). The CDR3 runs 14 residues. CDR3 bases: TGTGCCAGCAGCTTGTACGACAAATTAGACGAGCAGTACTTC. Its protein product is CASSLYDKLDEQYF.

The J gene is TRBJ1-1, the V gene TRBV5-1; D possibly corresponds to TRBD1 (5 bases). The germline V gene has CDR1 SGHRS and CDR2 YFSETQ. Trimming stripped 2 bases from V and 7 bases from J, with 24 bases between. The CDR3 is 17 residues long. The CDR3: CASSFNEVQGADGEAFF. CDR3 DNA sequence: TGCGCCAGCAGCTTCAATGAGGTTCAAGGGGCTGATGGTGAAGCTTTCTTT.

The rearrangement joins TRBV5-4 to TRBJ2-5; TRBD2 agrees at 14 bases. Per germline, CDR1 SGHNT and CDR2 YYREEE (reference sequence). V dropped 2 bases and J dropped 4; count of bases not matched to a gene: 4. The CDR3 has 16 amino acids. CDR3 loop: CASSFRGLAGVETQYF. DNA for the CDR3: TGTGCCAGCAGCTTCCGGGGACTAGCGGGGGTAGAGACCCAGTACTTC.

The chain is built from TRBV6-1 and TRBJ1-2; 8 bases agree with TRBD1. V dropped 0 bases and J dropped 6; count of bases not matched to a gene: 6. The CDR3 has 15 amino acids. From germline, CDR1 is MNHNS and CDR2 SASEGT. The CDR3 DNA reads TGTGCCAGCAGTGAAGCGGACAGGGCAGCGGATGGCTACACCTTC. It yields the protein CASSEADRAADGYTF.